In its sample, the clone carrying this TCR beta chain was seen many times. The sample originates from a study of shared clonotypes between healthy human individuals. The CDR3 length is 12 residues. Germline V gives CDR1 LNHDA, CDR2 SQIVND (reference sequence). The ends were cut back, 8 bases at V and 4 bases at J, with 11 bases in the middle. TCRdb's table, derived via immunoSEQ multiplex PCR, lists solely in-frame clones and lacks some. Of 550,000 to 850,000 clones listed, approximately 72% are singletons. The chain is built from TRBV19 and TRBJ1-2; D perhaps matches TRBD1 (5 bases). This TCR was recovered from a woman aged 25 to 45 in good health. The sequenced material came from memory CD4+ T cells sorted from blood. Indicated subset: CD45RA-negative fraction. The CDR3 DNA reads as TGTGCCAGTCGACAGACTTCCTATGGCTACACCTTC. This codes for CASRQTSYGYTF.